A selection of T cell receptor beta chains follows, all from one sample in a study of CD8 T cells in ankylosing spondylitis. TCRdb called the 5' RACE reads again in MiXCR, with one record for every CDR3 protein. Altogether 200,000 to 250,000 distinct CDR3 sequences are present, 30% to 40% being singletons, with the ten largest covering around 4.5%. The sequencing input was blood, either unsorted or a sorted T cell fraction (not recorded which). Receptor source: a male donor with ankylosing spondylitis or in good health (not recorded which). CDR3s include the opening cysteine and the closing phenylalanine or tryptophan. D genes are given only for firm matches. A row's size may be missing; if present it is once, few, many or a size class.

TRBV20-1	-	-	TRBJ2-3	TGCAGTGCTATAGTCGCAGATACGCAGTATTTT	CSAIVADTQYF
TRBV20-1	-	few	TRBJ1-4	TGCAGTGCTAGAGATTGGCAAGGTGAAAAACTGTTTTTT	CSARDWQGEKLFF
TRBV10-3	-	few	TRBJ2-7	TGTGCCATCCGGGGTCAGGGGAACTCCTACGAGCAGTACTTC	CAIRGQGNSYEQYF
TRBV12-3/TRBV12-4	-	few	TRBJ2-1	TGTGCCAGCAGTCGGGAGTTAGAGGCCTACAATGAGCAGTTCTTC	CASSRELEAYNEQFF
TRBV28	TRBD1	few	TRBJ2-5	TGTGCCATCACCAGATCCGGGACAGCCCAAGAGACCCAGTACTTC	CAITRSGTAQETQYF
TRBV20-1	-	many	TRBJ2-7	TGCAGTGCGAGCGAGAACGAGCAGTACTTC	CSASENEQYF
TRBV20-1	TRBD1	few	TRBJ2-2	TGCAGTGCTAGTAGGACAGGTGTTCCCGGGGAGCTGTTTTTT	CSASRTGVPGELFF
TRBV12-3/TRBV12-4	-	-	TRBJ2-7	TGTGCCAGCAGTTTTACAGGGAAGGGGGAGCAGTACTTC	CASSFTGKGEQYF
TRBV7-2	TRBD2	-	TRBJ2-7	TGTGCCAGCAGCCGGACTAGCGGGGGGTCCTACGAGCAGTACTTC	CASSRTSGGSYEQYF
TRBV20-1	-	-	TRBJ2-3	TGCAGTGCTAGAAACAGAGGGGGTAGGAGGGCATACGGGGATACGCAGTATTTT	CSARNRGGRRAYGDTQYF
TRBV5-6	-	-	TRBJ2-1	TGTGCCAGCAGCTTGGTTTCCCGGAATGAGCAGTTCTTC	CASSLVSRNEQFF
TRBV20-1	TRBD1	few	TRBJ1-2	TGCAGTGCTACAATACAGGGGGCTGGCTACACCTTC	CSATIQGAGYTF
TRBV20-1	-	-	TRBJ2-7	TGCAGTGCTAGTAAAACCCTAGGGTACGAGCAGTACTTC	CSASKTLGYEQYF
TRBV7-9	TRBD1	-	TRBJ2-7	TGTGCCAGCAGCTCCGGACAGGCATCCTACGAGCAGTACTTC	CASSSGQASYEQYF
TRBV10-2	TRBD2	-	TRBJ2-3	TGCGCCAGCAGTGAACCGAAGGCTAGCGGGGGCACAGATACGCAGTATTTT	CASSEPKASGGTDTQYF
TRBV5-6	-	-	TRBJ2-5	TGTGCCAGCAGCTTACATACAGGCCTAAAAGAGACCCAGTACTTC	CASSLHTGLKETQYF
TRBV6-2/TRBV6-3	TRBD1	few	TRBJ2-7	TGTGCCAGCAGTTATTGGGACAGGTCCTACGAGCAGTACTTC	CASSYWDRSYEQYF
TRBV12-3/TRBV12-4	TRBD2	-	TRBJ2-3	TGTGCCAGCAGTCCGTTAGCGGGGCCCTTCACAGATACGCAGTATTTT	CASSPLAGPFTDTQYF
TRBV20-1	-	few	TRBJ1-4	TGCAGTGCTAGAGAGGAGGGTTGGGGAGAAAAACTGTTTTTT	CSAREEGWGEKLFF
TRBV5-1	TRBD1	few	TRBJ1-4	TGCGCCAGCAGCTTGACATTCCGGGACAGGCCACGAGAACTGTTTTTT	CASSLTFRDRPRELFF
TRBV15	TRBD1	many	TRBJ2-1	TGTGCCACCAGCAGAGGGACAGGGGGCAATGAGCAGTTCTTC	CATSRGTGGNEQFF
TRBV20-1	TRBD2	-	TRBJ2-1	TGCAGTGCTAGCCCTATAGCGGGAAGGGGCATTTACAATGAGCAGTTCTTC	CSASPIAGRGIYNEQFF
TRBV29-1	-	few	TRBJ1-4	TGCAGCGTTGAGGTTGCAACTAATGAAAAACTGTTTTTT	CSVEVATNEKLFF
TRBV6-1	-	-	TRBJ2-7	TGTGCCAGCAGCCTTTACCAGGAAAGTAGCGAGCAGTACTTC	CASSLYQESSEQYF
TRBV5-1	-	-	TRBJ1-1	TGCGCCAGCAGCCCGGGAAACAGTCCCCCTAGGACTGAAGCTTTCTTT	CASSPGNSPPRTEAFF
TRBV20-1	TRBD2	-	TRBJ2-2	TGCAGTGCCCAGACTAGCGGGGGGACCAACACCGGGGAGCTGTTTTTT	CSAQTSGGTNTGELFF
TRBV20-1	TRBD1	-	TRBJ1-1	TGCAGTGCTAGGCGACAGGGTATGATTGATGAAGCTTTCTTT	CSARRQGMIDEAFF
TRBV20-1	-	many	TRBJ1-1	TGCAGTGCTAGAGATATCAAAGCTTTCTTT	CSARDIKAFF
TRBV20-1	-	many	TRBJ2-1	TGCAGTGCTAGCGGGACACTCTTAGATGAGCAGTTCTTC	CSASGTLLDEQFF
TRBV6-1	-	-	TRBJ1-1	TGTGCCAGCAGTCAAGGGGGGATGAACACTGAAGCTTTCTTT	CASSQGGMNTEAFF
TRBV4-2	-	few	TRBJ1-1	TGTGCCAGCAGCCAAGCCGCGTTTGAGAACACTGAAGCTTTCTTT	CASSQAAFENTEAFF
TRBV18	-	few	TRBJ2-7	TGTGCCAGCTCACCTCACCGTTTCGGCAACGAGCAGTACTTC	CASSPHRFGNEQYF
TRBV12-3/TRBV12-4	-	-	TRBJ1-1	TGTGCCAGCACCCCTTCCTTCCAGGGGACTGAAGCTTTCTTT	CASTPSFQGTEAFF
TRBV12-3/TRBV12-4	-	-	TRBJ2-3	TGTGCCAGCAGGGTGGGGCTAGTATCCACAGATACGCAGTATTTT	CASRVGLVSTDTQYF
TRBV10-2	-	-	TRBJ2-1	TGCGCCAGCAGTGATAGCGTCTACAATGAGCAGTTCTTC	CASSDSVYNEQFF
TRBV6-5	TRBD1	few	TRBJ1-5	TGTGCCAGCAGTTCCGGGACAGGGGTCTATAATCAGCCCCAGCATTTT	CASSSGTGVYNQPQHF
TRBV10-3	TRBD1	-	TRBJ2-1	TGTGCCATCAGTGGGGGACAGGAGTACAATGAGCAGTTCTTC	CAISGGQEYNEQFF
TRBV5-6	-	few	TRBJ2-1	TGTGCCAGCAGCTGGGCAGCAGGTACGGCCTACAATGAGCAGTTCTTC	CASSWAAGTAYNEQFF
TRBV10-3	-	-	TRBJ2-1	TGTGCCATCAGTGACGGGAGAACCTCCTACAATGAGCAGTTCTTC	CAISDGRTSYNEQFF
TRBV25-1	-	-	TRBJ1-4	TGTGCCAGCAGTGAATCCCCACCAACTAATGAAAAACTGTTTTTT	CASSESPPTNEKLFF